This TCR beta chain stems from a study of CD8 T cells in Susac syndrome. Study results and limitations: It was acknowledged by the study that relatively few individuals were included in its TCR sequencing and HLA analysis.

TCR beta was sequenced from blood CD8+ and CD4+ T cells. The patients serving as multiple sclerosis controls were treatment-naive. They had stable or active relapsing-remitting disease and fulfilled revised McDonald criteria. Negative isolation yielded the CD8+ and CD4+ T cells, while FACS enriched the TEMRA cells. Random hexamers were used to reverse transcribe the RNA input (about 0.45 to 1 ug). TCRdb called the immunoSEQ multiplex PCR reads again in MiXCR, with one record for every CDR3 protein. Of around 140,000 distinct CDR3 sequences detected, 75% to 90% appear once; the ten largest clones hold 0.45% to 0.6%. Worth noting for this clonotype: Its cognate antigen is unknown.

V lost 4 bases to trimming and J lost 3 bases, with 13 bases between them. Germline loops: CDR1 LNHDA, CDR2 SQIVND (reference sequence). CDR3 length: 14 amino acids. The chain links TRBV19 to TRBJ2-7, with a possible D match to TRBD2 (5 bases). This receptor was identified in a human donor with multiple sclerosis. The sequencing input was CD8+ T cells from PBMCs. Written as DNA, the CDR3 is TGTGCCAGTAGTACTTCCCTAGGGAGCTACGAGCAGTACGTC. Its translation is CASSTSLGSYEQYV.